One TCR beta chain is described in this entry. The data were obtained in a study of control samples from healthy donors and cancer patients. Germline V CDR1 and CDR2: SGHVS, FQNEAQ. The CDR3 runs 13 residues. V lost 8 bases and J 3 bases, leaving 11 bases between the germline ends. Clones were sequenced by immunoSEQ multiplex PCR, and TCRdb holds only the in-frame ones, with some missing. There are about 130,000 clones in the sample; 80% to 95% occur only once, and around 2.1% lies in the top ten. The chain employs TRBV7-8 and TRBJ2-1, with no clear D. This TCR was sampled from a woman in her forties or fifties in good health. Material for sequencing was blood. The chain's CDR3 is CASDWGYYNEQFF. For the CDR3, the DNA is TGTGCCAGCGACTGGGGATACTACAATGAGCAGTTCTTC.